This T cell receptor (beta chain) was captured by sequencing in a study of sequential checkpoint blockade in melanoma. At the level of the study: Randomization was 1:1 between first-line nivolumab→ipilimumab and ipilimumab→nivolumab. Each arm's sequence ended with maintenance nivolumab.

This clone was observed a few times. TCRdb's table, derived via immunoSEQ multiplex PCR, lists solely in-frame clones and lacks some. The sample includes 34,000 or so clones, 82% of them seen just once. Specified treatment: randomized to nivolumab then ipilimumab (arm A) or the reverse (arm B). Sorted cells were live CD3+CD8+, lacking CD19 and CD56, from PBMCs. The germline gives CDR1 LNHDA, CDR2 SQIVND (reference sequence). This CDR3 has 14 residues. V shed 4 bases, J shed 3 bases, and the junction held 3 bases outside the gene matches. This chain joins TRBV19 and TRBJ2-1, with 7 bases aligning to TRBD2. The clonotype was recovered from a human donor with melanoma. This specimen consisted of CD8+ T cells sorted from blood (inferred from file names), obtained from a patient given nivolumab and ipilimumab in sequence. CDR3 nucleotide sequence: TGTGCCAGTAGTAGCGGGAGTGTCTACAATGAGCAGTTCTTC. It yields the protein CASSSGSVYNEQFF.